The clone carrying this T cell receptor beta chain showed up just a few times. This sample stems from a study of identical twins. Unique molecular identifiers were in the cDNA, with template-switch universal primer binding. Via MiXCR, TCRdb re-called the 5' RACE reads, giving one row per CDR3 protein. This sample has about 720,000 distinct CDR3 sequences, with 15% to 20% found just once. The CDR3 sequence is 16 residues long. Germline V gene lookup returns CDR1 MNHEY and CDR2 SVGAGI. V lost 0 bases to trimming and J lost 0 bases, with 12 bases between them. This sample also belongs to another study, concerning T cells expressing NK-cell markers. That paper notes: Seven HCMV-seropositive donors and one seronegative donor made up the eight sequenced donors. Alpha-beta TCR T cells were the sole sorting target in several experiments, owing to an anti-gamma-delta TCR antibody.

Sequences were obtained from PBMCs. The TCR originated in a woman between 18 and 30 years old in good health. The chain links TRBV6-5 to TRBJ2-7; D is unresolved. The CDR3 nucleotides read TGTGCCAGCAGTTACTCTGGCAGCTCAAGCTCCTACGAGCAGTACTTC. It specifies CASSYSGSSSSYEQYF.